Given below is one T cell receptor (beta chain) in context. CDR1 and CDR2 (germline): LNHNV, YYDKDF (reference sequence). V was cut by 1 base and J by 0 bases, with 10 bases left in between. This CDR3 comprises 16 residues. This sample stems from a study of blood T cell repertoires in COVID-19. Study background: The origin of the acute and convalescent COVID-19 samples was the United States, Italy and Spain.

Sequenced by immunoSEQ multiplex PCR; TCRdb stores in-frame clones only, minus some. The table lists under 12,000 clones, approximately 88% of them singletons. The sequenced sample was peripheral blood. J is TRBJ2-1 and V is TRBV15; D is perhaps TRBD1 (5 bases). The TCR originated in a human donor in a cohort sampled during active COVID-19. CDR3: CATSRVGLSSYNEQFF. As DNA, the CDR3 is TGTGCCACCAGCAGAGTGGGGCTTTCCTCCTACAATGAGCAGTTCTTC.